The present TCR beta chain was sequenced within a study of identifying expanded T cells in peripheral blood. A word on this clone: Its cognate antigen is unknown.

Profiled with immunoSEQ multiplex PCR; TCRdb holds only in-frame clones, not every one. Seen here are 55,000 to 75,000 clones, around 87% observed once, and the top ten hold 4.7%. Between the trimmed V and J ends, which lost 3 bases and 1 base, there was a span of 15 bases. The germline V gene encodes CDR1 KGHSH and CDR2 LQKENI. This CDR3 contains 17 residues. Study-wide points: Across healthy donors, higher total template counts meant significantly greater approximately 2-week count variance. Differentially abundant clones: around 1.1 between replicates, around 16 at around 15 days, less than 20 at four.

The gene calls are TRBV18 and TRBJ2-2; D uncertain. The TCR originated in a person aged 18 to 70 in good health. The sequenced material came from blood. CDR3 residues: CASSPGSMGQNTGELFF. CDR3 DNA sequence: TGTGCCAGCTCACCGGGGTCTATGGGTCAGAACACCGGGGAGCTGTTTTTT.